These 27 T cell receptor beta chains originate from one sample sequenced in a study of naive and memory T cell subsets. Both TRBC1 and TRBC2 were covered by a beta constant-region primer of two equimolar oligonucleotides. TCRdb re-derived calls from the UMI-ligation and nested PCR reads in MiXCR, one entry per CDR3 protein. The table includes 25,000 to 30,000 distinct CDR3 sequences, about 10% detected once. Input material: effector memory CD4+ T cells from blood. Subset in this sample: effector memory, CD45RA- CD27-. These receptor sequences come from a human donor in good health.

Many counts were recorded for this clonotype. The chain joins TRBV10-3 to TRBJ2-3; no reliable D call. The ends were cut back, 1 base at V and 1 base at J, with 6 bases in the middle. Germline V lookup: CDR1 ENHRY, CDR2 SYGVKD. The CDR3 loop spans 14 amino acids. DNA for the CDR3: TGTGCCATCAGTGAGTACTCGGGCACAGATACGCAGTATTTT. This gives the protein CAISEYSGTDTQYF.

At least ten counts were recorded for this clonotype. CDR3 in DNA: TGTGCCAGCAGTCTACGGGAGAGCAATCAGCCCCAGCATTTT. Its protein product is CASSLRESNQPQHF. The chain joins TRBV27 to TRBJ1-5; no definite D call. The V gene lost 5 bases and the J gene lost 1 base, with 9 bases spanning the gap. This CDR3 comprises 14 residues. CDR1 and CDR2 (germline): MNHEY, SMNVEV (reference sequence).

This clonotype was detected ten times or more. The chain recombines TRBV11-2 with TRBJ1-4, with a tentative D call TRBD1 (6 bases). CDR3 length equals 14 residues. The ends were cut back, 5 bases at V and 13 bases at J, with 20 bases in the middle. CDR1 is SGHAT, CDR2 FQNNGV, per germline. The CDR3 DNA reads TGTGCCAGCAGCCCTGGGACGGGGGGCTACGGACTGTTTTTT. It is translated as CASSPGTGGYGLFF.

There are a few counts of this clonotype. The genes are TRBV7-9 and TRBJ2-7; no clear D gene. This CDR3 spans 15 amino acids. Deletions cut 1 base from V and 0 bases from J, with 10 bases between. CDR1 and CDR2 (germline): SEHNR, FQNEAQ (reference sequence). The CDR3 spells CASSLGAVLSYEQYF. The CDR3, as DNA: TGTGCCAGCAGCTTAGGGGCAGTCCTCTCCTACGAGCAGTACTTC.

This chain links TRBV7-2 with TRBJ2-3; D is ambiguous. The V end lost 8 bases, the J end lost 4 bases, and 7 bases lay between the germline ends. CDR3 length equals 11 residues. Germline values: CDR1 SGHTA, CDR2 FQGNSA. For the CDR3, the DNA is TGTGCCAGCGGCAGTGCAGATACGCAGTATTTT. Translation gives CASGSADTQYF.

This clonotype was observed a single time. The CDR3, as DNA: TGCGCCAGCAGCTTGGAGGTCCCTAGCGGGCTTCGTAATGAGCAGTTCTTC. Translating it yields CASSLEVPSGLRNEQFF. The chain employs TRBV5-1 and TRBJ2-1; 8 nucleotides align to TRBD2. V was pared by 0 bases and J by 7 bases, with 12 bases of the junction left unmatched. CDR1 and CDR2 (germline): SGHRS, YFSETQ. The CDR3 is made up of 17 amino acids.

This clonotype has at least ten counts. This rearrangement joins TRBV7-8 to TRBJ2-3; D gene unclear. Germline V gives CDR1 SGHVS, CDR2 FQNEAQ. This CDR3 has 19 residues. Trimming removed 2 bases from V and 2 bases from J, with 23 bases in between. The DNA for the CDR3 is TGTGCCAGCAGCTTATATCCCGGACCCAGCAGACTTTCCACAGATACGCAGTATTTT. Protein product: CASSLYPGPSRLSTDTQYF. The full variable domain, with the rest looked up from reference TRBV7-8 and TRBJ2-3, is GAGVSQSPRYKVAKRGQDVALRCDPISGHVSLFWYQQALGQGPEFLTYFQNEAQLDKSGLPSDRFFAERPEGSVSTLKIQRTQQEDSAVYLCASSLYPGPSRLSTDTQYFGPGTRLTVL.

Only a few counts were recorded for this clonotype. V is TRBV15 and J is TRBJ2-3, with TRBD1 matching 7 bases. Germline CDR1 LNHNV, CDR2 YYDKDF (reference sequence). The CDR3 runs to 15 residues. The trim removed 8 bases at V and 5 bases at J, leaving 13 bases unmatched. CDR3 nucleotides: TGTGCCACCTCCCCGGGGTCAGGGGGTAAAGATACGCAGTATTTT. Amino acids: CATSPGSGGKDTQYF.

This clonotype is medium-sized (0.01 to 0.1%) within its sample. The V gene is TRBV6-2 or TRBV6-3, the J gene TRBJ2-3, with TRBD2 matching 8 bases. CDR3 size: 15 residues. With V trimmed by 7 bases and J by 4 bases, 10 bases remained unmatched. Germline V gives CDR1 MNHEY, CDR2 SVGEGT. This CDR3 is CASTQAGAGADTQYF. CDR3 bases: TGTGCCAGCACTCAAGCGGGGGCCGGGGCAGATACGCAGTATTTT.

This clonotype was observed many times. The V gene is TRBV7-6, the J gene TRBJ2-1; 10 positions match TRBD2. The CDR3 covers 16 residues. Germline CDR1 and CDR2: SGHVS and FNYEAQ. With 5 bases clipped from V and 5 bases from J, the junction kept 9 bases outside the gene matches. This CDR3 is CASSPASGSSHNEQFF. CDR3 in DNA: TGTGCCAGCAGCCCAGCTAGCGGGAGCTCACACAATGAGCAGTTCTTC.

This clonotype was counted many times. The chain combines TRBV7-2 with TRBJ2-5, with D uncertain. The CDR3 loop spans 15 amino acids. Trimming removed 0 bases at V and 2 bases at J, with 10 bases between. Germline CDR1 reads SGHTA; CDR2 reads FQGNSA. CDR3 in DNA: TGTGCCAGCAGCTTAGCGGGTTACGGACAAGAGACCCAGTACTTC. Protein product: CASSLAGYGQETQYF.

This clonotype was recorded many times. V usage is TRBV9 and J usage is TRBJ2-1; 15 bases are shared with TRBD2. The germline V gene has CDR1 SGDLS and CDR2 YYNGEE. The CDR3 has 16 residues. Trimming cost V 3 bases and J 6 bases; bases outside gene matches: 4. DNA for the CDR3: TGTGCCAGCAGCGCAAGGACTAGCGGGGGGGCCAATGAGCAGTTCTTC. Encoded protein: CASSARTSGGANEQFF.

This clonotype was seen only a few times. This rearrangement joins TRBV7-9 to TRBJ2-5, with 8 nucleotides matching TRBD2. CDR1 is SEHNR and CDR2 is FQNEAQ in the germline V gene (reference sequence). The CDR3 length is 18 residues. The V segment lost 3 bases and the J segment 0 bases; nucleotides outside the gene matches: 12. The CDR3 is CASSFSQRGQPHQETQYF. CDR3 DNA: TGTGCCAGCAGCTTCTCTCAGCGGGGGCAACCCCACCAAGAGACCCAGTACTTC. Drawing the rest from reference TRBV7-9 and TRBJ2-5, the complete variable domain is DTGVSQNPRHKITKRGQNVTFRCDPISEHNRLYWYRQTLGQGPEFLTYFQNEAQLEKSRLLSDRFSAERPKGSFSTLEIQRTEQGDSAMYLCASSFSQRGQPHQETQYFGPGTRLLVL.

The chain employs TRBV20-1 and TRBJ1-5; the match to TRBD1 covers 7 bases. V was clipped by 5 bases and J by 7 bases; unmatched bases: 14. The CDR3 contains 15 residues. Germline values: CDR1 DFQATT, CDR2 SNEGSKA (reference sequence). The CDR3 coding sequence is TGCAGTGCTTCCGACAGGGAGAGGGGATTCCAGCCCCAGCATTTT. This codes for CSASDRERGFQPQHF.

A few counts support this clonotype. V usage is TRBV7-2 and J usage is TRBJ2-5; 10 bases map to TRBD1. Germline-derived CDR1 and CDR2 are SGHTA and FQGNSA. The junction had 8 bases not matched to a gene; V was cut back by 5 bases and J by 2 bases. This CDR3 has 16 amino acids. CDR3 coding DNA: TGTGCCAGCAGCCTAGGACAGGGGGGCCAACAAGAGACCCAGTACTTC. It is translated as CASSLGQGGQQETQYF. The variable domain in full, with the rest retrieved from reference TRBV7-2 and TRBJ2-5, is GAGVSQSPSNKVTEKGKDVELRCDPISGHTALYWYRQSLGQGLEFLIYFQGNSAPDKSGLPSDRFSAERTGGSVSTLTIQRTQQEDSAVYLCASSLGQGGQQETQYFGPGTRLLVL.

This clonotype was seen at least ten times. The genes are TRBV4-2 and TRBJ2-1; TRBD2 aligns across 9 bases. V lost 2 bases to trimming and J lost 5 bases; unmatched junction nucleotides: 4. The CDR3 runs to 15 residues. Germline V gene sequence: CDR1 LGHNA, CDR2 YNFKEQ. CDR3 region: CASSQPSSGDNEQFF. The CDR3 region has the DNA TGTGCCAGCAGCCAACCTTCTAGCGGGGACAATGAGCAGTTCTTC.

The V call is TRBV5-6, the J call TRBJ2-7; D remains unclear. Germline CDR1 and CDR2: SGHDT and YYEEEE. The CDR3 covers 14 residues. Deletions cut 4 bases from V and 0 bases from J, with 11 bases between. The CDR3: CASSLSSISYEQYF. CDR3 in DNA: TGTGCCAGCAGCCTAAGCAGTATCTCCTACGAGCAGTACTTC.

The table lists this clonotype with many counts. J is TRBJ1-2 and V is TRBV27, with TRBD1 as a possible D gene (5 bases). CDR1 is MNHEY and CDR2 is SMNVEV in the germline V gene (reference sequence). This CDR3 has 13 amino acids. The V gene lost 6 bases and the J gene lost 4 bases, with 12 bases spanning the gap. CDR3 nucleotide sequence: TGTGCCAGCAGCAGAGGGGACGGCTATGGCTACACCTTC. It yields the protein CASSRGDGYGYTF.

This clonotype showed up just a few times. CDR3 sequence reads: CASGDDAIRPQHF. The CDR3 DNA sequence: TGTGCCAGTGGGGACGATGCAATTCGCCCCCAGCATTTT. J is TRBJ1-5 and V is TRBV6-2 or TRBV6-3, with D possibly TRBD1 on 5 matching bases. Germline loops: CDR1 MNHEY, CDR2 SVGEGT. The CDR3 contains 13 residues. The V end lost 9 bases, the J end lost 10 bases, and 19 bases lay between the germline ends.

This clonotype occurred many times. The chain couples TRBV5-1 to TRBJ1-4; D may be TRBD1 (6 bases). The CDR3 has 12 residues. V lost 3 bases and J lost 8, with 8 bases in between. Looked up from germline, CDR1 is SGHRS and CDR2 is YFSETQ. CDR3 DNA sequence: TGCGCCAGCAGCTCCGGACAGGAAAAACTGTTTTTT. Encoded protein: CASSSGQEKLFF.

This clonotype was observed a few times. The V call is TRBV7-2, the J call TRBJ1-1, with D unclear. CDR1 is SGHTA and CDR2 is FQGNSA in the germline V gene. The V and J ends lost 2 bases and 5 bases respectively, with 6 bases between them. This CDR3 spans 12 amino acids. The CDR3 here is CASSLRKTEAFF. CDR3 bases: TGTGCCAGCAGCTTACGCAAGACTGAAGCTTTCTTT.

This clonotype turned up a few times. The V gene is TRBV29-1, the J gene TRBJ1-2, with 11 bases matching TRBD1. Trimming at V came to 7 bases and at J to 8 bases, leaving 6 bases not matched to a gene. The CDR3 sequence is 12 residues long. CDR1 SQVTM and CDR2 ANQGSEA come from the germline V gene. The CDR3 loop reads CSGGQGAGGYTF. Here the CDR3 DNA reads TGCAGCGGAGGACAGGGGGCTGGAGGCTACACCTTC.

There are many counts of this clonotype. This chain uses TRBV30 with TRBJ1-6; D not resolved. The CDR3 length is 14 residues. Germline CDR1 is GTSNPN and CDR2 is SVGIG (reference sequence). With 0 bases removed from V and 7 bases from J, the gap between germline ends came to 10 bases. As DNA, the CDR3 is TGTGCCTGGAGTGTACAGTCTGGGAATTCACCCCTCCACTTT. This translates into CAWSVQSGNSPLHF.

There are a few counts of this clonotype. The chain has TRBV7-2 and TRBJ1-2; D perhaps matches TRBD1 (6 bases). Germline CDR1 SGHTA, CDR2 FQGNSA. The CDR3 has 14 amino acids. V was trimmed by 1 base and J by 7 bases, leaving 13 bases between them. CDR3 DNA sequence: TGTGCCAGCAGCTTAGGTCAGGGGCTTGCTGGCTACACCTTC. Its translation: CASSLGQGLAGYTF.

This clonotype was recorded many times. The chain is built from TRBV5-6 and TRBJ2-1, with a possible D match to TRBD1 (6 bases). The germline gives CDR1 SGHDT, CDR2 YYEEEE. The CDR3 is 14 amino acids. The germline V and J ends were trimmed by 4 bases and 9 bases, with 17 bases remaining between them. CDR3 coding DNA: TGTGCCAGCAGCCGTGACAGGAGTTTGGGTGAGCAGTTCTTC. Residues: CASSRDRSLGEQFF.

This clonotype came up a few times. The rearrangement uses TRBV7-2 and TRBJ2-3, with TRBD2 as a possible D gene (6 bases). Germline V gives CDR1 SGHTA, CDR2 FQGNSA. V was clipped by 5 bases and J by 6 bases, with 15 bases between them. The CDR3 totals 14 residues. The CDR3 nucleotides read TGTGCCAGCAGCGAAGTTGGGGGGAGGGATACGCAGTATTTT. Translation: CASSEVGGRDTQYF.

This clonotype was recorded many times. The genes are TRBV7-2 and TRBJ2-3, with 9 bases fitting TRBD2. The CDR3 is made up of 17 amino acids. Germline V gives CDR1 SGHTA, CDR2 FQGNSA. J lost 7 bases, V lost 5 bases, and 16 bases had no gene match. The CDR3 bases are TGTGCCAGCAGCCCAGGAGCCGGCGGGGGGGCCCGTAATACGCAGTATTTT. Its translation: CASSPGAGGGARNTQYF.